Listed here are 27 T cell receptor beta chains from one sample, sequenced in a study of regulatory T cells in long-lasting Graves disease. The time point denotes: newly diagnosed GD, antithyroid drugs for less than 3 months. RNA isolated from PBMCs was used to make the TCR library. Construction of the TCR beta libraries employed iRepertoire HTBI primers in conjunction with Arm-PCR of CDR3 regions. Via MiXCR, TCRdb re-called the multiplex PCR reads, giving one row per CDR3 protein. The data show 300,000 to 400,000 distinct CDR3 sequences, roughly a sixth seen once. The sample was also reused in another study, on T cells in Graves' hyperthyroidism and ophthalmopathy.

Sequenced material: peripheral blood mononuclear cells (PBMCs), taken at new diagnosis, from a patient treated with antithyroid drugs. The receptors derive from a man aged 35 to 55 with Graves disease.

This rearrangement joins TRBV27 to TRBJ2-3; 13 positions match TRBD2. The CDR3 spans 17 residues. V was clipped by 5 bases and J by 1 base; unmatched bases: 6. Germline V gene sequence: CDR1 MNHEY, CDR2 SMNVEV (reference sequence). As DNA, the CDR3 is TGTGCCAGCAGTACTAGACTAGCGGGGGGACGCACAGATACGCAGTATTTT. As protein: CASSTRLAGGRTDTQYF.

The V gene is TRBV28, the J gene TRBJ2-7; TRBD2 is a possible D gene (5 bases). Germline assignment: CDR1 MDHEN and CDR2 SYDVKM. The V end was cut by 3 bases, the J end by 3 bases, with 18 bases between. CDR3 length: 16 residues. CDR3 nucleotides: TGTGCCAGCAGTTTCACGCTTCGTAGCGCCGACTACGAGCAGTACTTC. Residues: CASSFTLRSADYEQYF.

This clonotype has a handful of counts. The gene calls are TRBV6-1 and TRBJ1-5, with 9 bases lining up with TRBD1. Losses at the gene ends were 6 bases for V and 4 bases for J; bases not matched to a gene: 13. This CDR3 is 17 amino acids long. Germline V gives CDR1 MNHNS, CDR2 SASEGT. In DNA, the CDR3 is TGTGCCAGCAGGAGTCCCGGGACAGGGTCTGGGAATCAGCCCCAGCATTTT. Translation: CASRSPGTGSGNQPQHF.

This clonotype appeared a few times. The rearrangement joins TRBV29-1 to TRBJ1-2; D possibly corresponds to TRBD1 (5 bases). The CDR3 contains 13 residues. V lost 4 bases to trimming and J lost 8 bases, with 17 bases between them. Germline V gene data show CDR1 as SQVTM and CDR2 as ANQGSEA. The DNA of the CDR3 is TGCAGCGTTGTGGGGGGGTCATACGGAGGCTACACCTTC. Encoded protein: CSVVGGSYGGYTF.

A word on this clonotype: With a far larger clone one base away, a read error is the likely cause. The chain is built from TRBV13 and TRBJ2-3; TRBD1 matches 12 bases. CDR3 length equals 15 residues. V shed 3 bases and J 4 bases; nucleotides not matched to a gene: 2. The germline gives CDR1 PRHDT, CDR2 FYEKMQ (reference sequence). CDR3 DNA sequence: TGTGCCAGCAGCTTCGGGACAGGGGGCGCAGATACGCAGTATTTT. Translation gives CASSFGTGGADTQYF.

This clonotype was counted between two and nine times. One end of the junction is discordant with germline, which a read error may explain. V usage is TRBV6-2 or TRBV6-3 and J usage is TRBJ1-5; D perhaps matches TRBD1 (5 bases). This CDR3 is built from 13 residues. CDR1 is MNHEY and CDR2 is SVGEGT in the germline V gene. CDR3 amino acids: CTSSGQLNQPQHF. The DNA for the CDR3 is TGTACCAGCAGTGGACAACTCAATCAGCCCCAGCATTTT.

The sample holds many counts of this clonotype. The junction shows a germline mismatch at one end, possibly a read error. The rearrangement uses TRBV6-4 and TRBJ2-7, with unresolved D. This CDR3 has 13 amino acids. Germline values: CDR1 MRHNA, CDR2 SNTAGT. The CDR3 here is CASSYSSRYEQYF. The CDR3 bases are TGTGCCAGCAGTTACTCGTCCCGGTACGAGCAGTACTTC.

The chain couples TRBV7-9 to TRBJ1-1, with 9 bases that match TRBD1. The CDR3 has 17 residues. The J segment lost 0 bases and the V segment lost 4 bases, leaving 9 bases of the junction unmatched. Germline CDR1 SEHNR, CDR2 FQNEAQ (reference sequence). The CDR3 coding sequence is TGTGCCAGCAGCTACCCGACAGGGGGGGCAATGAACACTGAAGCTTTCTTT. It specifies CASSYPTGGAMNTEAFF.

This clonotype was counted many times. The chain recombines TRBV24-1 with TRBJ2-3, with D unresolved. This CDR3 region has 16 residues. Trimming cost V 1 base and J 0 bases, with 10 bases left between them. Germline loops: CDR1 KGHDR, CDR2 SFDVKD. CDR3: CATSDLRSPSTDTQYF. Here the CDR3 DNA reads TGTGCCACCAGTGATTTACGGAGTCCCAGCACAGATACGCAGTATTTT.

At least ten counts were recorded for this clonotype. CDR3: CSARGWGSGTDTQYF. The CDR3 nucleotides are TGCAGTGCTAGAGGGTGGGGTTCAGGAACAGATACGCAGTATTTT. V gene TRBV20-1 combines with J gene TRBJ2-3; D unclear. Looked up from germline, CDR1 is DFQATT and CDR2 is SNEGSKA (reference sequence). The CDR3 runs 15 residues. V gave up 1 base and J gave up 3 bases, with 14 bases separating them.

In this sample, this clonotype turned up many times. This rearrangement joins TRBV2 to TRBJ2-5, with 9 bases that match TRBD1. Germline V gene data show CDR1 as SNHLY and CDR2 as FYNNEI. Germline trimming cut 7 bases from V and 5 bases from J; bases unmatched to any gene: 8. This CDR3 comprises 14 residues. The CDR3 sequence: CASTWDRAEETQYF. The CDR3 DNA reads TGTGCCAGCACCTGGGACAGGGCGGAGGAGACCCAGTACTTC.

This clonotype was seen repeatedly, ten times or more. This chain links TRBV6-2 or TRBV6-3 with TRBJ1-1; unclear D gene. Trimming cost V 9 bases and J 4 bases, with 18 bases left between them. CDR3 length: 14 residues. Germline loops: CDR1 MNHEY, CDR2 SVGEGT. The CDR3 protein is CASLNMQTITEAFF. In DNA, the CDR3 is TGTGCCAGTCTTAATATGCAGACGATCACTGAAGCTTTCTTT.

The table lists this clonotype with many counts. A single base separates this from a much larger clone, so it may be a read error. The chain has TRBV7-9 and TRBJ2-3; no reliable D call. The CDR3 spans 11 residues. Germline values: CDR1 SEHNR, CDR2 FQNEAQ (reference sequence). Deletions cut 2 bases from V and 4 bases from J, with 1 base between. The CDR3 DNA reads TGTGCCAGCAGCTTACCAGATACGCAGTATTTT. Its translation: CASSLPDTQYF.

This clonotype was seen at least ten times. The rearrangement uses TRBV7-8 and TRBJ2-7; 7 bases are shared with TRBD1. Trimming took 4 bases from V and 2 from J; bases not matched to a gene: 5. Germline V gene data show CDR1 as SGHVS and CDR2 as FQNEAQ. CDR3 length: 14 residues. The DNA of the CDR3 is TGTGCCAGCAGCTACTACGGGACAGCCTACGAGCAGTACTTC. Residues: CASSYYGTAYEQYF.

Concerning this clonotype: A read error is likely here: a far larger clone is one base away. The chain joins TRBV27 to TRBJ2-5; D not certain. Trimming removed 3 bases from V and 6 bases from J, with 11 bases in between. Germline CDR1 reads MNHEY; CDR2 reads SMNVEV (reference sequence). The CDR3 loop spans 13 amino acids. This CDR3 is CASSLPSPQTQYF. DNA of the CDR3: TGTGCCAGCAGTTTGCCGTCCCCCCAGACCCAGTACTTC.

This clonotype has a count of ten or more. V usage is TRBV2 and J usage is TRBJ2-1; 8 nucleotides match TRBD2. The CDR3 loop spans 15 amino acids. V shed 7 bases and J 6 bases; nucleotides not matched to a gene: 11. The V gene's germline CDR1 is SNHLY and CDR2 FYNNEI. Written as DNA, the CDR3 is TGTGCCAGCAAGGTTGGCGGGGGGCTCGGCAATGAGCAGTTCTTC. Protein sequence: CASKVGGGLGNEQFF.

This clonotype appeared many times. The rearrangement joins TRBV18 to TRBJ2-3; D ambiguous. Trimming pared 6 bases from V and 0 bases from J, leaving 13 bases between. The CDR3 is 15 amino acids. CDR1 is KGHSH, CDR2 LQKENI, per germline. CDR3 sequence reads: CASSPPGLSTDTQYF. In DNA form, the CDR3 reads TGTGCCAGCTCCCCTCCCGGTTTAAGCACAGATACGCAGTATTTT. Full variable domain (remainder filled in from reference TRBV18 and TRBJ2-3): NAGVMQNPRHLVRRRGQEARLRCSPMKGHSHVYWYRQLPEEGLKFMVYLQKENIIDESGMPKERFSAEFPKEGPSILRIQQVVRGDSAAYFCASSPPGLSTDTQYFGPGTRLTVL.

This clonotype was seen at least ten times. The chain joins TRBV5-1 to TRBJ2-5; TRBD1 might be the D (6 bases). Germline V gene sequence: CDR1 SGHRS, CDR2 YFSETQ. The CDR3 sequence is 14 residues long. V was cut by 2 bases and J by 1 base, with 9 bases left in between. This chain's CDR3 is CASSLQGFQETQYF. The CDR3 nucleotides are TGCGCCAGCAGCTTACAGGGATTCCAAGAGACCCAGTACTTC.

This chain connects TRBV4-3 to TRBJ2-1, with TRBD2 matching 12 bases. The J segment lost 6 bases and the V segment lost 2 bases, leaving 8 bases of the junction unmatched. This CDR3 comprises 17 residues. Germline V gene sequence: CDR1 LGHNA, CDR2 YSLEER. Written as DNA, the CDR3 is TGCGCCAGCAGCCAAACACCTAGCGGGGGGGCTCTCAATGAGCAGTTCTTC. Protein sequence: CASSQTPSGGALNEQFF.

This clonotype was counted many times. The chain joins TRBV4-3 to TRBJ1-1; D unclear. Per the germline V gene, CDR1 is LGHNA and CDR2 is YSLEER. Trimming stripped 3 bases from V and 3 bases from J, with 8 bases between. This CDR3 is built from 13 residues. The CDR3 here is CASSQPPYTEAFF. The CDR3, as DNA: TGCGCCAGCAGCCAGCCACCTTACACTGAAGCTTTCTTT.

The sample holds many counts of this clonotype. V usage is TRBV9 and J usage is TRBJ2-1; TRBD2 agrees at 7 bases. The ends lost 3 bases at V and 7 bases at J; junction bases unmatched: 13. CDR1 and CDR2 from the germline V gene are SGDLS and YYNGEE. The CDR3 is made up of 16 amino acids. DNA for the CDR3: TGTGCCAGCAGCGCTCCCCCAGGTGCGGGGGTTAATGAGCAGTTCTTC. This encodes CASSAPPGAGVNEQFF.

J is TRBJ1-5 and V is TRBV28; D not resolved. The CDR3 is made up of 14 amino acids. Per the germline V gene, CDR1 is MDHEN and CDR2 is SYDVKM. The ends were cut back, 2 bases at V and 0 bases at J, with 5 bases in the middle. The CDR3 spells CASSLQYSNQPQHF. CDR3 DNA sequence: TGTGCCAGCAGTTTACAGTATAGCAATCAGCCCCAGCATTTT.

This clonotype was picked up a small number of times. The chain couples TRBV3-1 to TRBJ2-5; D unresolved. Trimming removed 1 base from V and 0 bases from J, with 9 bases in between. This CDR3 spans 15 amino acids. Germline CDR1 reads LGHDT; CDR2 reads YNNKEL (reference sequence). The CDR3 region is CASSQVGWYQETQYF. In DNA, the CDR3 is TGTGCCAGCAGCCAAGTCGGCTGGTACCAAGAGACCCAGTACTTC.

This clonotype was picked up a small number of times. The CDR3 nucleotides are TGTGCCAGCAGTTACTCGGCAGGGGGTGAGGGGGAGCAGTACTTC. Its protein is CASSYSAGGEGEQYF. The chain carries TRBV6-5 and TRBJ2-7, with 7 nucleotides matching TRBD1. The CDR3 has 15 amino acids. The trim removed 0 bases at V and 7 bases at J, leaving 9 bases unmatched. CDR1 is MNHEY, CDR2 SVGAGI, per germline.

This clonotype appeared many times. The J gene is TRBJ2-5, the V gene TRBV12-3 or TRBV12-4; 10 bases align to TRBD1. The CDR3 loop spans 15 amino acids. V lost 5 bases and J lost 3; bases outside the gene matches: 6. CDR3 coding DNA: TGTGCCAGCAGTGAAGTGACAGGGGGCAAAGAGACCCAGTACTTC. As protein: CASSEVTGGKETQYF.

This clonotype was seen many times. DNA for the CDR3: TGTGCCAGCAAGGTCGACAGGGCGACCACTGAAGCTTTCTTT. Translated, it gives CASKVDRATTEAFF. The chain joins TRBV27 to TRBJ1-1; 7 positions match TRBD1. CDR3 length: 14 amino acids. Germline values: CDR1 MNHEY, CDR2 SMNVEV (reference sequence). V was pared by 7 bases and J by 4 bases, with 9 bases of the junction left unmatched.

There are many counts of this clonotype. The V call is TRBV18, the J call TRBJ2-2; D is ambiguous. The CDR3 consists of 14 residues. Germline CDR1 KGHSH, CDR2 LQKENI. Trimming pared 2 bases from V and 2 bases from J, leaving 6 bases between. In nucleotides, the CDR3 is TGTGCCAGCTCACCAGTAGGAAACACCGGGGAGCTGTTTTTT. Translating it yields CASSPVGNTGELFF.